The 6 T cell receptor beta chains below were found in one sample sequenced in a study of cytomegalovirus exposure and HLA in healthy donors. The PCR had 60 Vbeta and 13 Jbeta primers. Measured with immunoSEQ multiplex PCR; TCRdb has only the in-frame clones, and not every one. The sample has over 100,000 clones, 78% seen once. The sequenced sample consisted of PBMCs. These TCRs come from a woman in her 30s in good health and CMV-seropositive.

The genes are TRBV2 and TRBJ1-2; 7 bases are a match to TRBD1. CDR1 and CDR2 from the germline V gene are SNHLY and FYNNEI. The CDR3 has 16 residues. J lost 2 bases, V lost 4 bases, and 10 bases had no gene match. The CDR3 nucleotides are TGTGCCAGCAGTGCGGACAGGTTTCAGGAAAACTATGGCTACACCTTC. This translates into CASSADRFQENYGYTF.

The J gene is TRBJ1-5, the V gene TRBV29-1; D is perhaps TRBD1 (6 bases). Trimming cost V 6 bases and J 7 bases, with 13 bases left between them. Germline assignment: CDR1 SQVTM and CDR2 ANQGSEA. The CDR3 runs to 12 residues. The chain's CDR3 is CSVLLQGQPQHF. The CDR3 DNA reads as TGCAGCGTATTATTACAGGGCCAGCCCCAGCATTTT.

There are a few counts of this clone. The V call is TRBV7-6, the J call TRBJ2-2; 7 bases are shared with TRBD1. The V segment lost 5 bases and the J segment 3 bases; nucleotides outside the gene matches: 3. The CDR3 extends over 14 amino acids. Germline-derived CDR1 and CDR2 are SGHVS and FNYEAQ. This chain's CDR3 is CASSHGTDTGELFF. For the CDR3, the DNA is TGTGCCAGCAGCCACGGGACAGACACCGGGGAGCTGTTTTTT.

The chain joins TRBV5-3 to TRBJ2-3; 7 nucleotides agree with TRBD2. TRBV5-3 is labeled an ORF, and its function is uncertain. This CDR3 has 18 amino acids. V gave up 2 bases and J gave up 2 bases; unmatched junction bases: 14. Written as DNA, the CDR3 is TGTGCCAGAAGCTTAAGTATATCTAGCGGTTCCCTCACAGATACGCAGTATTTT. It encodes CARSLSISSGSLTDTQYF.

The chain combines TRBV6-1 with TRBJ1-4, with a possible D match to TRBD1 (6 bases). This CDR3 comprises 16 residues. Germline values: CDR1 MNHNS, CDR2 SASEGT. V was trimmed by 4 bases and J by 6 bases, leaving 18 bases between them. The CDR3 region is CASSGSAGGGYEKLFF. The CDR3 DNA reads as TGTGCCAGCAGTGGCTCCGCGGGGGGGGGCTATGAAAAACTGTTTTTT.

The gene calls are TRBV7-9 and TRBJ2-3; the D gene is possibly TRBD2 (6 bases). CDR3 length: 16 residues. Germline loops: CDR1 SEHNR, CDR2 FQNEAQ (reference sequence). V was trimmed by 3 bases and J by 2 bases, leaving 15 bases between them. The DNA of the CDR3 is TGTGCCAGCAGCTTCCCCTTGGGGGGATCCACAGATACGCAGTATTTT. It yields the protein CASSFPLGGSTDTQYF.